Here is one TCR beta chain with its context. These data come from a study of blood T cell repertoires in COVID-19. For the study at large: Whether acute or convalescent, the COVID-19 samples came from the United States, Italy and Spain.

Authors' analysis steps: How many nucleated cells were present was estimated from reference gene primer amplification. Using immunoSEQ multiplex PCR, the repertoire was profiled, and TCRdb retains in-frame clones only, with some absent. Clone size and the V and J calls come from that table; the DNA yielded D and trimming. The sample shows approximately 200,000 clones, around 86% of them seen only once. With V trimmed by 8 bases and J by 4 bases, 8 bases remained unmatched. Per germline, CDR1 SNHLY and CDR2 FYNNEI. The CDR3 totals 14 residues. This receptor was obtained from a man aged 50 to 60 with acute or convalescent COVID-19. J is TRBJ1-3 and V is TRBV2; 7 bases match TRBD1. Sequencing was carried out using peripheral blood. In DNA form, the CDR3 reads TGTGCCAGCGAGACAGGGCTCCAAGGAAACACCATATATTTT. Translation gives CASETGLQGNTIYF.